A single sample gave rise to the 3 T cell receptor beta chains below, sequenced in a study of CD8 T cells in Susac syndrome. It was with random hexamers that about 0.45 to 1 ug RNA was reverse transcribed. TCRdb reanalysed the immunoSEQ multiplex PCR reads using MiXCR and keeps one entry per CDR3 protein. The sample lists some 130,000 distinct CDR3 sequences, around 94% occurring once. The specimen was CD4+ T cells from PBMCs. These receptors all come from a human donor with multiple sclerosis.

The V gene is TRBV20-1, the J gene TRBJ2-5; D remains ambiguous. The CDR3 runs 14 residues. V was pared by 0 bases and J by 5 bases, with 13 bases between. Germline CDR1 reads DFQATT; CDR2 reads SNEGSKA (reference sequence). CDR3 sequence (DNA): TGCAGTGCTAGAGAAAACTGGCGTCCGGAGACCCAGTACTTC. It encodes CSARENWRPETQYF.

The chain has TRBV30 and TRBJ1-5; the D gene is possibly TRBD1 (5 bases). V lost 0 bases and J lost 5, with 11 bases in between. CDR1 and CDR2 (germline): GTSNPN, SVGIG (reference sequence). The CDR3 is made up of 14 amino acids. The CDR3 DNA reads as TGTGCCTGGAGTGTACCCAGGGTTGATCAGCCCCAGCATTTT. Translation: CAWSVPRVDQPQHF.

The J gene is TRBJ1-6, the V gene TRBV20-1; no firm D call. Trimming removed 6 bases at V and 7 bases at J, with 10 bases between. This CDR3 is built from 12 residues. Per the germline V gene, CDR1 is DFQATT and CDR2 is SNEGSKA (reference sequence). CDR3 coding DNA: TGCAGTGCCGGGGTCGGAAATTCACCCCTCCACTTT. Protein sequence: CSAGVGNSPLHF.